This T cell receptor beta chain was documented in a study of blood T cell repertoires in COVID-19. Source study methods: Reference gene primer amplification gave estimated nucleated cell counts. Data came from immunoSEQ multiplex PCR; TCRdb stores just in-frame clones and leaves some out. V and J calls and clone size are those listed in that table; D and trimming were worked out from the DNA. Here the sample spans some 270,000 clones, approximately 90% being singletons. Cohorts were based on clinical histories the participants reported. V lost 5 bases, J lost 4 bases, and 8 bases lay in between. Germline CDR1 is DFQATT and CDR2 is SNEGSKA (reference sequence). CDR3 length: 11 amino acids.

The sample consisted of PBMCs or T cells enriched from blood (not recorded which). This chain connects TRBV20-1 to TRBJ1-1, with D possibly being TRBD1 (6 bases). The sequence came from a woman in her 30s with acute COVID-19. The CDR3 reads CSALGGTEAFF. DNA for the CDR3: TGCAGTGCTCTAGGGGGCACTGAAGCTTTCTTT.